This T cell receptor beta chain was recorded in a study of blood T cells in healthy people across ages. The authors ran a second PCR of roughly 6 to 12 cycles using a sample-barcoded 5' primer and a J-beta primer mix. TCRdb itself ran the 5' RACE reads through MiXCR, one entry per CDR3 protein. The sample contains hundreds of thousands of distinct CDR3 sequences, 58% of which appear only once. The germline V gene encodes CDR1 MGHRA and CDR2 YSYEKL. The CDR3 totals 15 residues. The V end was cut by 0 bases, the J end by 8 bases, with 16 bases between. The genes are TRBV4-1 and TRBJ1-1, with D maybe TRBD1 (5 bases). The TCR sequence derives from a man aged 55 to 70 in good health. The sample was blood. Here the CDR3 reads CASSQELAGPREAFF. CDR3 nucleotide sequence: TGCGCCAGCAGCCAAGAATTGGCAGGGCCGCGGGAAGCTTTCTTT.